Listed here are 30 T cell receptor beta chains from one sample, sequenced in a study of blood T cell repertoires in COVID-19. The protocol was immunoSEQ multiplex PCR, while the TCRdb copy is restricted to in-frame clones and leaves out a portion. The sample includes over 200,000 clones, just under 85% of them seen just once. Sequencing used peripheral blood. The receptors stem from a woman aged 50 to 60 with active or convalescent COVID-19.

V usage is TRBV5-1 and J usage is TRBJ2-7, with TRBD1 matching over 8 bases. The V segment lost 5 bases and the J segment 1 base; nucleotides outside the gene matches: 5. The germline V gene encodes CDR1 SGHRS and CDR2 YFSETQ. This CDR3 is 14 amino acids long. In DNA, the CDR3 is TGCGCCAGCAGATCCGGGACAGGATCCTACGAGCAGTACTTC. Amino acid sequence: CASRSGTGSYEQYF. Drawing the rest from reference TRBV5-1 and TRBJ2-7, the complete variable domain is KAGVTQTPRYLIKTRGQQVTLSCSPISGHRSVSWYQQTPGQGLQFLFEYFSETQRNKGNFPGRFSGRQFSNSRSEMNVSTLELGDSALYLCASRSGTGSYEQYFGPGTRLTVT.

The gene calls are TRBV6-6 and TRBJ2-7; 9 nucleotides agree with TRBD1. Germline V CDR1 and CDR2: MNHNY, SVGAGI (reference sequence). J was trimmed by 3 bases and V by 6 bases; bases with no gene match: 3. The length of the CDR3 is 13 residues. In DNA, the CDR3 is TGTGCCAGCAGGCGGGACAGGGTCTACGAGCAGTACTTC. The encoded protein is CASRRDRVYEQYF.

Points on this clone: The same CDR3 is also encoded by other DNA sequences in this sample. V is TRBV7-3 and J is TRBJ1-1; a weak D match, TRBD1 (6 bases). Germline-derived CDR1 and CDR2 are SGHTA and FQGTGA. The CDR3 totals 14 residues. The ends were cut back, 1 base at V and 4 bases at J, with 10 bases in the middle. The CDR3 DNA sequence: TGTGCCAGCAGCTTAATAGGGGGAACCACTGAAGCTTTCTTT. It codes for CASSLIGGTTEAFF.

This clone was seen once. The chain has TRBV5-1 and TRBJ1-1; 9 nucleotides align to TRBD1. V gave up 0 bases and J gave up 0 bases; unmatched junction bases: 0. The CDR3 sequence is 15 residues long. The germline CDR1 and CDR2 sequences are SGHRS and YFSETQ. CDR3 nucleotides: TGCGCCAGCAGCTTGGGGACAGGGGTGAACACTGAAGCTTTCTTT. Translating gives CASSLGTGVNTEAFF.

This clone occurred once. J is TRBJ1-4 and V is TRBV5-1; D might be TRBD1 (6 bases). The ends were cut back, 4 bases at V and 7 bases at J, with 17 bases in the middle. The CDR3 runs 15 residues. The germline gives CDR1 SGHRS, CDR2 YFSETQ. Here the CDR3 DNA reads TGCGCCAGCAGCCGGTCGGGGGGCGAAGGTGAAAAACTGTTTTTT. This codes for CASSRSGGEGEKLFF.

The V call is TRBV12-5, the J call TRBJ2-1; TRBD1 aligns across 7 bases. This CDR3 spans 14 amino acids. Germline values: CDR1 LGHNT, CDR2 FRNRAP. V lost 3 bases, J lost 5 bases, and 4 bases stayed unmatched. The CDR3 loop is CASGLGTANNEQFF. The DNA of the CDR3 is TGTGCTAGTGGTTTAGGGACAGCCAACAATGAGCAGTTCTTC.

The J gene is TRBJ2-3, the V gene TRBV24-1; 7 positions agree with TRBD2. Unmatched junction bases numbered 16, after V lost 6 bases and J lost 2 bases. Germline-derived CDR1 and CDR2 are KGHDR and SFDVKD. This CDR3 has 18 residues. The CDR3 here is CATSPRLAARGVTDTQYF. In DNA form, the CDR3 reads TGTGCCACCAGTCCGAGACTAGCTGCCAGAGGTGTCACAGATACGCAGTATTTT.

This clone was picked up a small number of times. The chain couples TRBV6-5 to TRBJ1-5, with D possibly being TRBD1 (6 bases). Trimming removed 6 bases from V and 7 bases from J, with 13 bases in between. CDR3 length equals 13 residues. The germline CDR1 and CDR2 sequences are MNHEY and SVGAGI. The CDR3 sequence is CASSAGVGQPQHF. The CDR3 DNA follows: TGTGCCAGCAGCGCAGGGGTCGGGCAGCCCCAGCATTTT.

J is TRBJ1-4 and V is TRBV28; D may be TRBD1 (6 bases). Trimming removed 5 bases from V and 13 bases from J, with 26 bases in between. The germline gives CDR1 MDHEN, CDR2 SYDVKM. This CDR3 comprises 16 residues. The CDR3 DNA follows: TGTGCCAGCAGTCTTTTGGCCTTACAGGGTAATTCTGGACTGTTTTTT. This sequence encodes CASSLLALQGNSGLFF.

The chain employs TRBV19 and TRBJ2-1; D is perhaps TRBD2 (6 bases). Trimming took 5 bases from V and 0 from J, leaving 11 bases between them. In germline, CDR1 is LNHDA, CDR2 SQIVND (reference sequence). The CDR3 loop spans 15 amino acids. Here the CDR3 reads CASSLGGNSYNEQFF. CDR3 DNA: TGTGCCAGTAGTTTGGGGGGAAACTCCTACAATGAGCAGTTCTTC.

The genes are TRBV29-1 and TRBJ2-6; TRBD2 might be the D (5 bases). Per germline, CDR1 SQVTM and CDR2 ANQGSEA. V dropped 3 bases and J dropped 1 base, with 10 bases sitting between them. The CDR3 consists of 15 residues. The CDR3 nucleotides read TGCAGCGTTGATGAAAGAGGGTCTGGGGCCAACGTCCTGACTTTC. Amino acid sequence: CSVDERGSGANVLTF.

This clone was seen more than once but under ten times. Other DNA sequences in this sample translate to the same CDR3. V is TRBV3-1 (or the pseudogene TRBV3-2) and J is TRBJ2-2, with D maybe TRBD1 (6 bases). V gave up 2 bases and J gave up 4 bases, with 8 bases separating them. Germline CDR1 reads LGHDT; CDR2 reads YNNKEL (reference sequence). CDR3 length: 14 amino acids. The CDR3 sequence: CASSQFRGTGELFF. The DNA of the CDR3 is TGTGCCAGCAGCCAATTCAGGGGCACCGGGGAGCTGTTTTTT.

This rearrangement joins TRBV28 to TRBJ1-2; D perhaps matches TRBD1 (5 bases). Germline CDR1 and CDR2: MDHEN and SYDVKM. V lost 5 bases, J lost 7 bases, and 20 bases lay in between. The CDR3 covers 15 residues. CDR3 DNA: TGTGCCAGCAGTCTCCCCGACAGACCTATGGCTGGCTACACCTTC. As protein: CASSLPDRPMAGYTF.

As DNA, the CDR3 is TGTGCCAGCAGCTTAACAAGGGGCTATGGCTACACCTTC. Amino acid sequence: CASSLTRGYGYTF. The J gene is TRBJ1-2, the V gene TRBV14; D perhaps matches TRBD1 (5 bases). CDR1 and CDR2 (germline): SGHDN, FVKESK. Trimming pared 5 bases from V and 4 bases from J, leaving 11 bases between. The CDR3 length is 13 residues.

The V call is TRBV29-1, the J call TRBJ2-3; D unclear. Trimming pared 0 bases from V and 0 bases from J, leaving 7 bases between. Per the germline V gene, CDR1 is SQVTM and CDR2 is ANQGSEA. CDR3 length equals 14 residues. The CDR3 sequence: CSVEDIYSTDTQYF. The CDR3 DNA follows: TGCAGCGTTGAAGACATCTATAGCACAGATACGCAGTATTTT.

This clone showed up just a few times. The genes are TRBV28 and TRBJ2-7, with 10 positions matching TRBD1. CDR1 and CDR2 (germline): MDHEN, SYDVKM. The trim removed 8 bases at V and 5 bases at J, leaving 9 bases unmatched. The CDR3 covers 14 residues. This chain's CDR3 is CASWTGTGVNEQYF. CDR3 in DNA: TGTGCCAGCTGGACCGGGACAGGGGTCAACGAGCAGTACTTC.

The chain links TRBV23-1 to TRBJ2-2; no reliable D call. TRBV23-1 qualifies as an ORF whose function is uncertain. The CDR3 sequence is 16 residues long. The V and J ends lost 3 bases and 4 bases respectively, with 15 bases between them. Here the CDR3 reads CASSQEAPDCTGELFF. The CDR3 DNA reads TGCGCCAGCAGTCAGGAAGCCCCCGACTGCACCGGGGAGCTGTTTTTT.

The J gene is TRBJ1-4, the V gene TRBV28; D remains ambiguous. Germline lookup yields CDR1 MDHEN and CDR2 SYDVKM. This CDR3 spans 13 amino acids. V gave up 5 bases and J gave up 4 bases, with 8 bases separating them. DNA of the CDR3: TGTGCCAGCAGTGGCCAGATTAATGAAAAACTGTTTTTT. It yields the protein CASSGQINEKLFF.

The V and J genes are TRBV5-1 and TRBJ2-2; the D gene is possibly TRBD2 (5 bases). CDR1 is SGHRS, CDR2 YFSETQ, per germline. The germline V and J ends were trimmed by 1 base and 5 bases, with 12 bases remaining between them. This CDR3 region has 15 residues. The CDR3 region has the DNA TGCGCCAGCAGCTTGTCGGGGATGGGGACCGGGGAGCTGTTTTTT. Translating gives CASSLSGMGTGELFF.

This chain connects TRBV6-5 to TRBJ1-5; D is possibly TRBD1 (5 bases). The germline V gene encodes CDR1 MNHEY and CDR2 SVGAGI. V was trimmed by 8 bases and J by 1 base, leaving 9 bases between them. The CDR3 spans 13 residues. The CDR3 DNA is TGTGCCAGCTCGGAGGGGAGCAATCAGCCCCAGCATTTT. Translation: CASSEGSNQPQHF.

This sequence joins TRBV19 and TRBJ1-6; tentative D call: TRBD1 (6 bases). The CDR3 consists of 15 residues. Trimming removed 7 bases at V and 8 bases at J, with 18 bases between. Looked up from germline, CDR1 is LNHDA and CDR2 is SQIVND (reference sequence). The CDR3 here is CASTTGTGRDSPLHF. DNA for the CDR3: TGTGCCAGTACCACGGGTACAGGGAGGGATTCACCCCTCCACTTT.

The CDR3 nucleotides are TGTGCCAGCAGTGAAGGGGGGGGTAGCAATCAGCCCCAGCATTTT. Translation: CASSEGGGSNQPQHF. This rearrangement joins TRBV6-1 to TRBJ1-5; maybe TRBD1 (5 bases). V was clipped by 1 base and J by 0 bases, with 7 bases between them. CDR1 MNHNS and CDR2 SASEGT come from the germline V gene. The CDR3 runs to 15 residues.

The genes are TRBV30 and TRBJ2-5; unclear D gene. CDR1 is GTSNPN, CDR2 SVGIG, per germline (reference sequence). Trimming cost V 3 bases and J 0 bases, with 11 bases left between them. The CDR3 spans 14 residues. In DNA form, the CDR3 reads TGTGCCTGGAGCGATTTGGCGGACCAAGAGACCCAGTACTTC. Translation gives CAWSDLADQETQYF.

The V and J genes are TRBV27 and TRBJ1-4; 8 bases are a match to TRBD1. V shed 8 bases, J shed 10 bases, and the junction held 15 bases outside the gene matches. Germline V lookup: CDR1 MNHEY, CDR2 SMNVEV (reference sequence). CDR3 length: 15 amino acids. The CDR3 nucleotides read TGTGCCAGCCGACCCCTCGGGACAGGCGATCTAAAACTGTTTTTT. This encodes CASRPLGTGDLKLFF.

This rearrangement joins TRBV6-5 to TRBJ1-5, with D maybe TRBD1 (6 bases). The germline gives CDR1 MNHEY, CDR2 SVGAGI. The CDR3 loop spans 13 amino acids. The V end was cut by 6 bases, the J end by 4 bases, with 10 bases between. The DNA of the CDR3 is TGTGCCAGCAGGCCCAGGGGAAATCAGCCCCAGCATTTT. This gives the protein CASRPRGNQPQHF.

The chain uses TRBV28 and TRBJ1-1; D might be TRBD1 (5 bases). The CDR3 runs 14 residues. Deletions cut 6 bases from V and 1 base from J, with 12 bases between. The germline V gene has CDR1 MDHEN and CDR2 SYDVKM. The CDR3 nucleotides read TGTGCCAGCAGATCCGGGGGATCGAACACTGAAGCTTTCTTT. Protein sequence: CASRSGGSNTEAFF.

The CDR3 here is CASSPRGGAKANTEAFF. The CDR3 region has the DNA TGTGCCAGCAGCCCGAGGGGGGGCGCAAAAGCGAACACTGAAGCTTTCTTT. The V gene is TRBV27, the J gene TRBJ1-1, with D possibly matching TRBD1 (6 bases). The CDR3 contains 17 residues. The V end was cut by 6 bases, the J end by 1 base, with 21 bases between. Germline CDR1 MNHEY, CDR2 SMNVEV (reference sequence).

The chain is built from TRBV3-1 (or the pseudogene TRBV3-2) and TRBJ2-1; TRBD2 agrees at 7 bases. The CDR3 has 17 residues. V shed 0 bases, J shed 0 bases, and the junction held 5 bases outside the gene matches. Germline CDR1 and CDR2: LGHDT and YNNKEL (reference sequence). DNA for the CDR3: TGTGCCAGCAGCCAAGATGACGGGAGGAGCTCCTACAATGAGCAGTTCTTC. Translated: CASSQDDGRSSYNEQFF.

The genes are TRBV19 and TRBJ2-7; TRBD1 agrees at 7 bases. With 3 bases clipped from V and 4 bases from J, the junction kept 6 bases outside the gene matches. The CDR3 loop spans 14 amino acids. Germline CDR1 reads LNHDA; CDR2 reads SQIVND (reference sequence). CDR3 sequence (DNA): TGTGCCAGTAGTATCGGGCAGGGGGTTTACGAGCAGTACTTC. It codes for CASSIGQGVYEQYF.

There are a few counts of this clone. The chain combines TRBV28 with TRBJ1-2; TRBD1 matches 11 bases. This CDR3 contains 15 residues. The germline gives CDR1 MDHEN, CDR2 SYDVKM. The trim removed 7 bases at V and 5 bases at J, leaving 9 bases unmatched. The CDR3 DNA follows: TGTGCCAGCACGGTTCCGGGACAGGGGGATTATGGCTACACCTTC. Protein: CASTVPGQGDYGYTF.